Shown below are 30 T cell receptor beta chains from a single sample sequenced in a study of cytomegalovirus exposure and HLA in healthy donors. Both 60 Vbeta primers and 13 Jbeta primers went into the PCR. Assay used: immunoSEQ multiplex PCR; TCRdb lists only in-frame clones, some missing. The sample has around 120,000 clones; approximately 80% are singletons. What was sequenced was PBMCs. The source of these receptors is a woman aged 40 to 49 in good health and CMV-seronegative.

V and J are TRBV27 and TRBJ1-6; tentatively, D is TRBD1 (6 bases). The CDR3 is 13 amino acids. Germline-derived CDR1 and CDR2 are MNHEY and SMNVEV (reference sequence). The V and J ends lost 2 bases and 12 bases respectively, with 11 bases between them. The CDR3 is CASSLRGEGPLHF. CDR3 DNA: TGTGCCAGCAGTTTAAGGGGGGAGGGACCCCTCCACTTT.

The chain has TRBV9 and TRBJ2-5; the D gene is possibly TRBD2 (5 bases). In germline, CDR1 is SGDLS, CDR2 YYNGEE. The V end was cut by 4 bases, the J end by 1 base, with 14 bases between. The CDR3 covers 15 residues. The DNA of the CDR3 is TGTGCCAGCAGCTCAAATGGACTTCCCCAAGAGACCCAGTACTTC. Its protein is CASSSNGLPQETQYF.

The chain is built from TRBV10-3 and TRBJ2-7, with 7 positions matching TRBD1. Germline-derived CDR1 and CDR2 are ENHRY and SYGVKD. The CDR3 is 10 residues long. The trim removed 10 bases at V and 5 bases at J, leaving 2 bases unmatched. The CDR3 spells CATQGDEQYF. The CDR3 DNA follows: TGTGCCACCCAGGGGGACGAGCAGTACTTC.

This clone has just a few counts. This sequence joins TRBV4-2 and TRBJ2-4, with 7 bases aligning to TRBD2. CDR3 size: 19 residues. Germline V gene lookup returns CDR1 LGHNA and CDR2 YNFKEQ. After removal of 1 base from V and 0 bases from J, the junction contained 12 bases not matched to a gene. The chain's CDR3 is CASSQVSAPGGLAKNIQYF. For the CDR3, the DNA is TGTGCCAGCAGCCAAGTCTCGGCTCCGGGAGGACTAGCCAAAAACATTCAGTACTTC.

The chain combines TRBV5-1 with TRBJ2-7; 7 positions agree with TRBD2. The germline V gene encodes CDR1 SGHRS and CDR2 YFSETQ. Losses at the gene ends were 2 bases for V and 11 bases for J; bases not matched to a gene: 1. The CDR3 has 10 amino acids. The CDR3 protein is CASSFRGEYF. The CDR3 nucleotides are TGCGCCAGCAGCTTTCGGGGGGAGTACTTC.

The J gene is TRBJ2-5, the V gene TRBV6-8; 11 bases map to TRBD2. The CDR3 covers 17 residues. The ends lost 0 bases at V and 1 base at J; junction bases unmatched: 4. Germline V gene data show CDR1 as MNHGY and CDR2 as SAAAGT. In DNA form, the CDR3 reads TGTGCCAGCAGTTACTCGAGTAGCGGGAGGGCCCAAGAGACCCAGTACTTC. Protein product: CASSYSSSGRAQETQYF.

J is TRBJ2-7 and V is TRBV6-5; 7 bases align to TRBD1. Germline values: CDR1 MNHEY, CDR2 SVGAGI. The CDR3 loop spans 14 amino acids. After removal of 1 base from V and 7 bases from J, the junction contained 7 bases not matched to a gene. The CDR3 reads CASSYLGPRGEQYF. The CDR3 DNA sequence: TGTGCCAGCAGTTACTTGGGACCCAGGGGGGAGCAGTACTTC.

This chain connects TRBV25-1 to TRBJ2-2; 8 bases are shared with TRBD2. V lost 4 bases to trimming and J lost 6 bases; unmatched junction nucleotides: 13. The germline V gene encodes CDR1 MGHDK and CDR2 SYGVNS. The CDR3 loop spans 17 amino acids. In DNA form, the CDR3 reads TGTGCCAGCAGTGGGGGGGAGGCTAGCGGGTCTCCCGGGGAGCTGTTTTTT. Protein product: CASSGGEASGSPGELFF.

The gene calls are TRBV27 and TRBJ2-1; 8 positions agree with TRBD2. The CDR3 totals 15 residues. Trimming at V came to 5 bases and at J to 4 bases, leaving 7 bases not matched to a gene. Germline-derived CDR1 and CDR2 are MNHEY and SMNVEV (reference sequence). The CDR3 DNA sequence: TGTGCCAGCAGTATCACTAGCGGTTCTTACAATGAGCAGTTCTTC. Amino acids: CASSITSGSYNEQFF.

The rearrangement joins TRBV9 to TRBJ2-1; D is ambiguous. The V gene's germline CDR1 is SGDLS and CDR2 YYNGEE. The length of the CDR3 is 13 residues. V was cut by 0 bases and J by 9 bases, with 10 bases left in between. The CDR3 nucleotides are TGTGCCAGCAGCGTAGCTCAGTTTACTGAGCAGTTCTTC. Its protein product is CASSVAQFTEQFF.

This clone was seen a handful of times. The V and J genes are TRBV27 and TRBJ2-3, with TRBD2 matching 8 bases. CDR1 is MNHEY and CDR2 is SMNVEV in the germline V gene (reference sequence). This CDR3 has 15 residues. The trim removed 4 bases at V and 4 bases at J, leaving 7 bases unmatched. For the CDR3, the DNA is TGTGCCAGCAGTTCCGGGAGGGCCGGATCAGATACGCAGTATTTT. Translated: CASSSGRAGSDTQYF.

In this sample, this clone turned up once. This CDR3 reads CASSLRTAFGNEQFF. Here the CDR3 DNA reads TGTGCCAGCAGTTTAAGAACCGCCTTCGGCAATGAGCAGTTCTTC. The chain employs TRBV27 and TRBJ2-1; D remains ambiguous. Between the trimmed V and J ends, which lost 2 bases and 6 bases, there was a span of 14 bases. The CDR3 sequence is 15 residues long. CDR1 and CDR2 (germline): MNHEY, SMNVEV (reference sequence).

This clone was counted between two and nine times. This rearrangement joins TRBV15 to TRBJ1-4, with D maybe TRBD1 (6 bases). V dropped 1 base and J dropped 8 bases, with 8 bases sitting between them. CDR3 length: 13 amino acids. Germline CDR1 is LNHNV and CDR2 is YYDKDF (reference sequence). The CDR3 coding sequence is TGTGCCACCAGCAGAGGACAGGCGGAAAAACTGTTTTTT. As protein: CATSRGQAEKLFF.

CDR3 nucleotide sequence: TGTGCCAGCAGCACGGGACAGGGCCTCCAAGAGACCCAGTACTTC. This translates into CASSTGQGLQETQYF. This chain connects TRBV13 to TRBJ2-5, with 9 bases lining up with TRBD1. Trimming removed 5 bases from V and 1 base from J; junction bases left unmatched: 5. The CDR3 is made up of 15 amino acids. The germline V gene has CDR1 PRHDT and CDR2 FYEKMQ (reference sequence).

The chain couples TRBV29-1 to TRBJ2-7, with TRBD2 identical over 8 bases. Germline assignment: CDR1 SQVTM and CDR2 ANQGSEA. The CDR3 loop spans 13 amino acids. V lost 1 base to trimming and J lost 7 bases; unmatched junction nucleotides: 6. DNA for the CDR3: TGCAGCGTTGAAGGGCTAGCGGGTGGAGAGCAGTACTTC. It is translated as CSVEGLAGGEQYF.

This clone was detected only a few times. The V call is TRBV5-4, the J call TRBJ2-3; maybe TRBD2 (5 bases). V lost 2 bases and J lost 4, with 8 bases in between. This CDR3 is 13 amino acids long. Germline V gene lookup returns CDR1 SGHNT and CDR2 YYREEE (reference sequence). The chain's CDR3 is CASSLKGADTQYF. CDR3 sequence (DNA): TGTGCCAGCAGCTTAAAGGGAGCAGATACGCAGTATTTT. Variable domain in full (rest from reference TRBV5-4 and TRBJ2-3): ETGVTQSPTHLIKTRGQQVTLRCSSQSGHNTVSWYQQALGQGPQFIFQYYREEENGRGNFPPRFSGLQFPNYSSELNVNALELDDSALYLCASSLKGADTQYFGPGTRLTVL.

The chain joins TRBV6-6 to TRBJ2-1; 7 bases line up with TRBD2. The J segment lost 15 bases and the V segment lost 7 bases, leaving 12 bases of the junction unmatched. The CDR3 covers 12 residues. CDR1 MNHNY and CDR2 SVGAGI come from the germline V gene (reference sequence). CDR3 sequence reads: CASTQGGGSWFF. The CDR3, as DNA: TGTGCCAGCACCCAAGGCGGGGGATCATGGTTCTTC.

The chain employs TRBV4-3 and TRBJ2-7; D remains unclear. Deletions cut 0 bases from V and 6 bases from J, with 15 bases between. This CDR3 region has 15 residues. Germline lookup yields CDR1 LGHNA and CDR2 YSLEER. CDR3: CASSQDSGRDIEQYF. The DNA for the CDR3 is TGCGCCAGCAGCCAAGATTCTGGCCGAGACATCGAGCAGTACTTC.

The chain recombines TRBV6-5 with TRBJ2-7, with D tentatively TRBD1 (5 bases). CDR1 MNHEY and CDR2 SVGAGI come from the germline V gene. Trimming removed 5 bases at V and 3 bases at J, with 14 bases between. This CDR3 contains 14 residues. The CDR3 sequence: CASSQPFRDYEQYF. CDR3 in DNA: TGTGCCAGCAGTCAACCTTTCAGGGACTACGAGCAGTACTTC.

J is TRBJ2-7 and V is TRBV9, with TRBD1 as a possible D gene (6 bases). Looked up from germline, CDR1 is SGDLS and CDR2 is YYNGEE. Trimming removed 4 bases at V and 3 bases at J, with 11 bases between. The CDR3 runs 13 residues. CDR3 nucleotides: TGTGCCAGCAGCAAGGGGGTCGGCTACGAGCAGTACTTC. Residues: CASSKGVGYEQYF.

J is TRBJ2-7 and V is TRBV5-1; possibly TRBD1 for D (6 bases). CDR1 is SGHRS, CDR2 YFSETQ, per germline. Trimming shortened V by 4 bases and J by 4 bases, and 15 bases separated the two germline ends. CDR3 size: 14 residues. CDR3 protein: CASSPRDIEYEQYF. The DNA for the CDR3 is TGCGCCAGCAGCCCCCGGGACATCGAGTACGAGCAGTACTTC.

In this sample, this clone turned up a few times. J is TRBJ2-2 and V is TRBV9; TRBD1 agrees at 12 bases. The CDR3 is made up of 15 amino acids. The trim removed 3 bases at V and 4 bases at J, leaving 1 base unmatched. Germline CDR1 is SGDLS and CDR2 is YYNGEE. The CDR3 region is CASSGDRGPTGELFF. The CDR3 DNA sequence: TGTGCCAGCAGCGGGGACAGGGGGCCCACCGGGGAGCTGTTTTTT.

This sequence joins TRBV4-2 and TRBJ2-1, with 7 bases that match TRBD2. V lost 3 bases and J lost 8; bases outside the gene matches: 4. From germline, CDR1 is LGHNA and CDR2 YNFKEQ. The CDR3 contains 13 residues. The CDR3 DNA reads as TGTGCCAGCAGCCATCCCCGGGGGGATGAGCAGTTCTTC. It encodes CASSHPRGDEQFF.

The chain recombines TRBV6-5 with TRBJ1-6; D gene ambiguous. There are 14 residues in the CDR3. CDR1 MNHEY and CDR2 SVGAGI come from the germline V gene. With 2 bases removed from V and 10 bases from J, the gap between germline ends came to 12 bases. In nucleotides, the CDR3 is TGTGCCAGCAGTTACACGGCGGCAACCTCACCCCTCCACTTT. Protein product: CASSYTAATSPLHF.

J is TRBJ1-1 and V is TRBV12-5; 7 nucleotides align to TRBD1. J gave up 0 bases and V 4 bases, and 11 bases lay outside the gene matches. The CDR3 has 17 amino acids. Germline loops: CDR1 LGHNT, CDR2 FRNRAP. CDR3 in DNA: TGTGCTAGTGGTTCCCCCGGACAGGTTGCTATGAACACTGAAGCTTTCTTT. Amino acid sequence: CASGSPGQVAMNTEAFF.

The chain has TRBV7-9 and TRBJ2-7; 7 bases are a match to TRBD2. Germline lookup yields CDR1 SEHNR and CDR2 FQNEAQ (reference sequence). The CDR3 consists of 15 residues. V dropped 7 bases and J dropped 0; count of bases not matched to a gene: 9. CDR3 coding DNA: TGTGCCAGCACCTCCTCTAGCGGTTACTCCTACGAGCAGTACTTC. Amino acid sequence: CASTSSSGYSYEQYF.

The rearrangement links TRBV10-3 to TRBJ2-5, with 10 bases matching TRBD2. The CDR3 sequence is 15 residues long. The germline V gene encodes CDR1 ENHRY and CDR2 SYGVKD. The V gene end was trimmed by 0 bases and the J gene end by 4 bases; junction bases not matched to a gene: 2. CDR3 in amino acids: CAISESAGGRETQYF. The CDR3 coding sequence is TGTGCCATCAGTGAGTCAGCGGGGGGGAGAGAGACCCAGTACTTC.

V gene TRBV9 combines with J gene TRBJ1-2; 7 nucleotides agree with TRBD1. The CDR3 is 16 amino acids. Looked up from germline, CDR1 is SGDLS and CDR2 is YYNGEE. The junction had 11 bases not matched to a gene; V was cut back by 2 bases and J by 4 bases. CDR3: CASSVSRGARGYGYTF. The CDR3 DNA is TGTGCCAGCAGCGTTTCCAGGGGGGCTAGGGGCTATGGCTACACCTTC.

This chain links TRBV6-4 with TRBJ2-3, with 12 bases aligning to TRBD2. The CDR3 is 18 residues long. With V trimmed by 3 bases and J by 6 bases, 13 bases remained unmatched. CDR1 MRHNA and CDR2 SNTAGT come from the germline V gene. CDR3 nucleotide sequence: TGTGCCAGCAGTGAATCTAGCGGGAGGGCCTCGGCTCGGGATACGCAGTATTTT. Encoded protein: CASSESSGRASARDTQYF.

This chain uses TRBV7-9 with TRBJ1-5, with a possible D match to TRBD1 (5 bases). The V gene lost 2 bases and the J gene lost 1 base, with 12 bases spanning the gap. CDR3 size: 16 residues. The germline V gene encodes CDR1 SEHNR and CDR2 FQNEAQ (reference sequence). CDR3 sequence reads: CASSLYQGLSNQPQHF. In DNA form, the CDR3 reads TGTGCCAGCAGCTTATACCAGGGTCTCAGCAATCAGCCCCAGCATTTT.